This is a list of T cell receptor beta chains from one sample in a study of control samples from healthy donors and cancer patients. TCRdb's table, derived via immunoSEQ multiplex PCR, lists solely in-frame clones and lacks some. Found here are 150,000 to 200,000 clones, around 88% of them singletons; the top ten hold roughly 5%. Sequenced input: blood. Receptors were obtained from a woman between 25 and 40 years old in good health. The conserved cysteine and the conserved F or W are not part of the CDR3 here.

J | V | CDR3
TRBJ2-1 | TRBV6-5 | ASSYSILAGYNEQF
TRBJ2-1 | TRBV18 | ASSGTSGQF
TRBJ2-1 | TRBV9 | ASSVDASGGAGEQF
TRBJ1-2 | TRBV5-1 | ASRENSYGYT
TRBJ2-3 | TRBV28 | ASSFTRNTQY
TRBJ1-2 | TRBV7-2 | ASSLVGTTSYGYT
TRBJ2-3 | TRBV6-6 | ASSYSSGGSTDTQY
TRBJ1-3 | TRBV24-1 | ATSDPPRDTIY
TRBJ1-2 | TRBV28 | ALGEGNGYT
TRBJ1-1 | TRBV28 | ATVGNTEAF
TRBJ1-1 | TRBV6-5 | ASRDGTMNTEAF
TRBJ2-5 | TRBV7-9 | ASSLDWELGTQY
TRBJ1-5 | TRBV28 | ASRQGGNQPQH
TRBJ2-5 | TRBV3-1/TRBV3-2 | ASSHAAGGGGAAETQY
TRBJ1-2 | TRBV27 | ASGSFSYGYT
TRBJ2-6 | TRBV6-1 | ASSGASGTGANVLT
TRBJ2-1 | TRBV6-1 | ASSERWGHEQF
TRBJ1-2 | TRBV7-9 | ASSLGAGSAYGYT
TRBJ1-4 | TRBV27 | ASRPEEKGGEKLF
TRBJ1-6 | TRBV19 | ASAPRTDNSPLH
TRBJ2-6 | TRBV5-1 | ASSLSGANVLT
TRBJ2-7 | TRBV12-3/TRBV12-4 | ASSFAGYYEQY
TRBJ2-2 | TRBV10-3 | AISDRDRGIAGELF
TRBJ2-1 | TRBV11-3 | ASSLEGGAGNEQF
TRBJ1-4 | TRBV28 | ASSLFDRTEKLF
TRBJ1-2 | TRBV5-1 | ASSLVPGDYGYT
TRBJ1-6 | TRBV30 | AWRGGKTGGHTNSPLH
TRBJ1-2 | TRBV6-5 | ASSYSINRIADGYT
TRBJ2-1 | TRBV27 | ASSLDLPRGGSYNEQF
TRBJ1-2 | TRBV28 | ASSPGTGGLGYT
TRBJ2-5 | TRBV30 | AWSGRFRTTGETQY
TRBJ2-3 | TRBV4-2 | ASSQDSAADTQY
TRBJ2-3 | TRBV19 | ASSIRGPVRGADTQY